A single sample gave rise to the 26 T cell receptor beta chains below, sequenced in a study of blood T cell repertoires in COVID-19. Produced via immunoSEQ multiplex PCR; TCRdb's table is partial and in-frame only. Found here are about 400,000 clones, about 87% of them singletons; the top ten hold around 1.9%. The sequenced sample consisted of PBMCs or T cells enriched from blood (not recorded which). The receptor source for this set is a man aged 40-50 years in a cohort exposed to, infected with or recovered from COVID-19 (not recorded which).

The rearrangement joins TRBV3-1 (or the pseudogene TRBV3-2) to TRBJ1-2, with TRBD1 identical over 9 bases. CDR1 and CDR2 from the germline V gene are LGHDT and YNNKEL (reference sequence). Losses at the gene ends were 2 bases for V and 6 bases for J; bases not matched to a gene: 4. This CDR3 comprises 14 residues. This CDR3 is CASSQPGQGHGYTF. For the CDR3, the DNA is TGTGCCAGCAGCCAACCGGGACAGGGCCATGGCTACACCTTC.

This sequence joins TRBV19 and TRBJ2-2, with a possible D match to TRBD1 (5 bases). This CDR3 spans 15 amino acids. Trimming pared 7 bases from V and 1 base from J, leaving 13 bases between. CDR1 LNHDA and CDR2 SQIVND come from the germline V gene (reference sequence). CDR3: CASTQGDRNTGELFF. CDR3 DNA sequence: TGTGCCAGTACCCAGGGTGATCGGAACACCGGGGAGCTGTTTTTT.

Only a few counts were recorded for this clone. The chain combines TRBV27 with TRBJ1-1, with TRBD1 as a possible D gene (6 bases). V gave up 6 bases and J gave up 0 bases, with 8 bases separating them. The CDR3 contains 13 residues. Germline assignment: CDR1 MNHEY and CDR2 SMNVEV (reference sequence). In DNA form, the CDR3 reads TGTGCCAGCAGCAGGGGCATGAACACTGAAGCTTTCTTT. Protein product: CASSRGMNTEAFF.

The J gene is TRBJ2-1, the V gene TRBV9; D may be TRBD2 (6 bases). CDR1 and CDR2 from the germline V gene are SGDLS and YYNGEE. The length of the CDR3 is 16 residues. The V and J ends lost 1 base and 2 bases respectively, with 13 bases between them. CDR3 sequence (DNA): TGTGCCAGCAGCGTACTGAGCGGGTCCACCTACAATGAGCAGTTCTTC. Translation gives CASSVLSGSTYNEQFF.

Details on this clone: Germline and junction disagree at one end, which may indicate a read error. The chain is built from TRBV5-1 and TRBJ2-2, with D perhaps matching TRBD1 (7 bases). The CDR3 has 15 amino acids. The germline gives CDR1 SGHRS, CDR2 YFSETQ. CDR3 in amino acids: CASSPTGRNAGELFF. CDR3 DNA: TGCGCCAGCAGCCCGACAGGGAGGAACGCCGGGGAGCTGTTTTTT. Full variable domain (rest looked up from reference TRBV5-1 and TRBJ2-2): KAGVTQTPRYLIKTRGQQVTLSCSPISGHRSVSWYQQTPGQGLQFLFEYFSETQRNKGNFPGRFSGRQFSNSRSEMNVSTLELGDSALYLCASSPTGRNAGELFFGEGSRLTVL.

CDR3 protein: CASRQGANPNTIYF. The CDR3 DNA sequence: TGTGCCAGTAGGCAGGGGGCGAATCCAAACACCATATATTTT. J is TRBJ1-3 and V is TRBV19; 8 nucleotides match TRBD1. This CDR3 has 14 residues. CDR1 is LNHDA, CDR2 SQIVND, per germline (reference sequence). With V trimmed by 6 bases and J by 6 bases, 7 bases remained unmatched.

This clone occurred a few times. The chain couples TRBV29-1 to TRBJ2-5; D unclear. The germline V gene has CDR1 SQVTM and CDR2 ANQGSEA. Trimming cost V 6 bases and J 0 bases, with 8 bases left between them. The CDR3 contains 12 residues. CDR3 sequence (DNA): TGCAGCGTAACAGACAACCAAGAGACCCAGTACTTC. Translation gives CSVTDNQETQYF.

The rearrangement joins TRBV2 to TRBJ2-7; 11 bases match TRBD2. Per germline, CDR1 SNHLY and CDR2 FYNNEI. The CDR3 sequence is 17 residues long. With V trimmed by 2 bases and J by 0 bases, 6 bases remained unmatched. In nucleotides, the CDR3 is TGTGCCAGCAGTGAACTAGCGGGAGGTCCCCGCTCCTACGAGCAGTACTTC. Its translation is CASSELAGGPRSYEQYF.

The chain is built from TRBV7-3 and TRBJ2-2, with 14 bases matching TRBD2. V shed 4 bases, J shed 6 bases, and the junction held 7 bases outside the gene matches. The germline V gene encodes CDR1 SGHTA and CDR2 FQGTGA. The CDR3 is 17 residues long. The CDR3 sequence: CASSSQTSGRASGELFF. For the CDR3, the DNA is TGTGCCAGCAGCTCCCAGACTAGCGGGAGGGCCTCCGGGGAGCTGTTTTTT.

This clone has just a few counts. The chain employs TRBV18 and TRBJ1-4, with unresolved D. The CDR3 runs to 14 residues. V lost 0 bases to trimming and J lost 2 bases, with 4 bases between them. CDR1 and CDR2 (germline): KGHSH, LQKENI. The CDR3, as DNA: TGTGCCAGCTCACCACCCGGGACTAATGAAAAACTGTTTTTT. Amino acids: CASSPPGTNEKLFF.

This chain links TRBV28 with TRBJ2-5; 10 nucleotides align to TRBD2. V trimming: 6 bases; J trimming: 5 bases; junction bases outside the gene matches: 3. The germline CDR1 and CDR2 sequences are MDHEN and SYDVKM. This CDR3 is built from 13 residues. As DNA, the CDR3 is TGTGCCAGCAGACTAGCGGGACTCGAGACCCAGTACTTC. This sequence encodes CASRLAGLETQYF.

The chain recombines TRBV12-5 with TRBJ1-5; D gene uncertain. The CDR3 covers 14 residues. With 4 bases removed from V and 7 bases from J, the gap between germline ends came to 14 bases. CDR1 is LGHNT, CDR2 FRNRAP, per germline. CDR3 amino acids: CASGSPSSGQPQHF. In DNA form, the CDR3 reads TGTGCTAGTGGTTCCCCATCCTCGGGGCAGCCCCAGCATTTT. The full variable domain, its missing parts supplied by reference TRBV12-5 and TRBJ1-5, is DARVTQTPRHKVTEMGQEVTMRCQPILGHNTVFWYRQTMMQGLELLAYFRNRAPLDDSGMPKDRFSAEMPDATLATLKIQPSEPRDSAVYFCASGSPSSGQPQHFGDGTRLSIL.

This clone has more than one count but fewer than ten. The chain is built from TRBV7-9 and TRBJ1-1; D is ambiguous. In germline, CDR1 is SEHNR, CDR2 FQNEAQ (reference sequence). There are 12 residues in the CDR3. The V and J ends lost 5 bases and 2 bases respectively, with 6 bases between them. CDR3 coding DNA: TGTGCCAGCAGCCAGGAAAACACTGAAGCTTTCTTT. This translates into CASSQENTEAFF.

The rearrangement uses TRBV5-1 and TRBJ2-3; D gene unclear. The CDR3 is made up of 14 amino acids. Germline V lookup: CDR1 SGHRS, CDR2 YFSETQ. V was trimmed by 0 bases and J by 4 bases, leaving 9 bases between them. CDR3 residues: CASSLDFGADTQYF. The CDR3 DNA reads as TGCGCCAGCAGCTTGGACTTCGGAGCAGATACGCAGTATTTT.

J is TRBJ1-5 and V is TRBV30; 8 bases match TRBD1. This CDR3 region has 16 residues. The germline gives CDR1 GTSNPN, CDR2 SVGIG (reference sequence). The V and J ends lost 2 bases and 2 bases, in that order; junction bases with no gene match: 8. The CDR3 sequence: CAWSPLTGVGNQPQHF. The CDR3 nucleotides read TGTGCCTGGAGTCCGCTGACAGGGGTAGGCAATCAGCCCCAGCATTTT.

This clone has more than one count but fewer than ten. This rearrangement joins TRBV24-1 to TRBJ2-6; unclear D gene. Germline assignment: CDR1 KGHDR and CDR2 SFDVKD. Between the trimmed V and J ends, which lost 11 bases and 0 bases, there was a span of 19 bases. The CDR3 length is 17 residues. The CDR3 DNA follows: TGTGCCATCCGAACCGGTACGAGCCCCTCTGGGGCCAACGTCCTGACTTTC. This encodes CAIRTGTSPSGANVLTF.

CDR3: CSARVELDQPQHF. CDR3 DNA: TGCAGCGCCAGGGTAGAGTTGGATCAGCCCCAGCATTTT. The chain joins TRBV29-1 to TRBJ1-5, with a weak D call TRBD1 (5 bases). Trimming removed 7 bases from V and 5 bases from J, with 15 bases in between. Germline CDR1 and CDR2: SQVTM and ANQGSEA. This CDR3 spans 13 amino acids.

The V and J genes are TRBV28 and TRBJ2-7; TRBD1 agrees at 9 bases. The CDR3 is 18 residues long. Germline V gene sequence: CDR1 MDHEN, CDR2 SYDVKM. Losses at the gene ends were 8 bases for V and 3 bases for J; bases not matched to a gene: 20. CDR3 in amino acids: CASQGQGVGTGHFYEQYF. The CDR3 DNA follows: TGTGCCAGCCAGGGCCAGGGCGTGGGGACAGGGCATTTCTACGAGCAGTACTTC.

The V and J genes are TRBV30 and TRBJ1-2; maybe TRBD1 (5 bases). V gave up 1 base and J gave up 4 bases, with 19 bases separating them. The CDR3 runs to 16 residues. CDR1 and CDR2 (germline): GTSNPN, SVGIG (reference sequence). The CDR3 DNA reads TGTGCCTGGAGTGCCTTTACTGGGGGGTTAATCTATGGCTACACCTTC. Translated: CAWSAFTGGLIYGYTF.

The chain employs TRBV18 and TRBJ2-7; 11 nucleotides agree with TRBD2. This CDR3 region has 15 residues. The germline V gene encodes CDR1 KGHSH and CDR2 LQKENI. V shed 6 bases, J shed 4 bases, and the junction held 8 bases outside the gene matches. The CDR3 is CASSPDSGRVYEQYF. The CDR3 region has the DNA TGTGCCAGCTCGCCAGATAGCGGGAGGGTTTACGAGCAGTACTTC.

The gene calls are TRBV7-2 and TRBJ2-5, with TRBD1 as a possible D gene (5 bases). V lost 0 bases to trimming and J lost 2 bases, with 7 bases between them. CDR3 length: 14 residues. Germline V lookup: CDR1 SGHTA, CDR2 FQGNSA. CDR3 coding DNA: TGTGCCAGCAGCTTAGCGGCAGGGCAAGAGACCCAGTACTTC. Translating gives CASSLAAGQETQYF.

The CDR3 reads CASSFGQGETQYF. As DNA, the CDR3 is TGTGCCAGCAGCTTCGGACAGGGAGAGACCCAGTACTTC. The genes are TRBV11-2 and TRBJ2-5; TRBD1 agrees at 8 bases. The length of the CDR3 is 13 residues. Germline V CDR1 and CDR2: SGHAT, FQNNGV. Unmatched junction bases numbered 1, after V lost 3 bases and J lost 4 bases.

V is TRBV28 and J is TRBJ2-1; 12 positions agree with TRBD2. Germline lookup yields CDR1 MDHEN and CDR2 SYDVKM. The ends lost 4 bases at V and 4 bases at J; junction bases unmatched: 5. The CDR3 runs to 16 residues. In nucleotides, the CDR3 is TGTGCCAGCAGTTCTATGACTAGCGGGAGTTACAATGAGCAGTTCTTC. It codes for CASSSMTSGSYNEQFF.

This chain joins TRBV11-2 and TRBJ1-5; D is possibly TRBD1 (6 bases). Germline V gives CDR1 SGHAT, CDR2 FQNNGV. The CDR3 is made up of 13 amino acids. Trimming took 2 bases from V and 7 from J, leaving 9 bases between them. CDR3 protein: CASSLLQGQPQHF. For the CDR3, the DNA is TGTGCCAGCAGCTTACTACAGGGACAGCCCCAGCATTTT.

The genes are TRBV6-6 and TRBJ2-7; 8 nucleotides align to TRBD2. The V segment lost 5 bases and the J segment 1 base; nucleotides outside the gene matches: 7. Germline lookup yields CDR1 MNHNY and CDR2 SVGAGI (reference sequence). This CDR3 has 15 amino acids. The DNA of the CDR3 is TGTGCCAGCAGTCGCCTCCTAGCGGGTTCCTACGAGCAGTACTTC. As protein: CASSRLLAGSYEQYF.

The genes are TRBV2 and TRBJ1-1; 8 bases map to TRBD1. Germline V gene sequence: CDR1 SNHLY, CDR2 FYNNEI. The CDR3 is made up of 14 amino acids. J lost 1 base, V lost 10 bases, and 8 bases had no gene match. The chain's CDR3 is CATRGDRPNTEAFF. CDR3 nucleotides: TGTGCCACCCGAGGGGACAGGCCGAACACTGAAGCTTTCTTT.